Listed here are 29 T cell receptor delta chains from one sample, sequenced in a study of γδ T cells in repeated Plasmodium falciparum infection. Flow sorting of PBMC yielded separate Vgamma9/Vdelta2+ and Vdelta2-negative gammadelta T cell populations for bulk repertoire analysis. TCRdb called clones from the multiplex PCR reads again using CATT. In the table there are 85,000 to 100,000 delta-chain clones, over 0.75% of which are singletons. The sample was gamma-delta T cells from blood. Every receptor here comes from a pool of human donors (malaria-infected and uninfected, not separated).

A few counts support this clone. This sequence is one base from a far larger clone and is likely a read error. The chain combines TRDV1 with TRDJ1, with 9 bases that match TRDD3. Because TCRdb records no J gene, it was assigned here through a match of the DNA to germline. This CDR3 has 23 residues. Per the germline V gene, CDR1 is TSWWSYY and CDR2 is QGS. CDR3 DNA: TGTGCTCTTGGGAGGATCGTTCCTAAGTGGGGCCGGATGATGGGGGGATACACTGATAAACTCATCTTT. Translated, it gives CALGRIVPKWGRMMGGYTDKLIF.

Of note for this clone: The protein recorded in TCRdb matches a much larger clone and deviates from this DNA's translation at residue 10, suggesting a read error; the protein here is obtained by translating the DNA. The CDR3 nucleotides are TGTGCTCTTGGGGAAGGTTTCCTCCAGGCCTACACCGATAAACTCATCTTT. This translates into CALGEGFLQAYTDKLIF. The V gene is TRDV1, the J gene TRDJ1; a possible D gene is TRDD2 (5 bases). The J gene, not given by TCRdb, was assigned here from a germline match of the nucleotide sequence. CDR3 size: 17 residues. Deletions cut 2 bases from V and 0 bases from J, with 16 bases between. CDR1 TSWWSYY and CDR2 QGS come from the germline V gene.

Turning to this clone: For this DNA, TCRdb reports the protein of a much larger clone, which diverges at residue 8, most likely from a read error; the protein presented here is translated directly from the DNA. The rearrangement links TRDV2 to TRDJ1; 7 bases line up with TRDD3. The J gene was missing in TCRdb and was found by matching the end of the DNA to germline. With 4 bases clipped from V and 0 bases from J, the junction kept 19 bases outside the gene matches. Germline V gene sequence: CDR1 GEAIGNYY, CDR2 EKD. The CDR3 is made up of 19 amino acids. Here the CDR3 DNA reads TGTGCCTGTGAGCGTACTGGGGAATACGCAGGACCGTACACCGATAAACTCATCTTT. Protein: CACERTGEYAGPYTDKLIF.

This clone was recorded a few times. This DNA translates differently at residue 14 from the TCRdb protein, which is that of a much larger clone; a read error is likely, and the protein shown is the DNA's own translation. The chain links TRDV2 to TRDJ1; TRDD3 matches at 13 bases. The J gene was missing in TCRdb and was found by matching the end of the DNA to germline. CDR1 and CDR2 from the germline V gene are GEAIGNYY and EKD. The CDR3 consists of 18 residues. DNA of the CDR3: TGTGCCTGTGATCCAATTACTGGGGGATACGGGAGGACCGGTAAACTCATCTTT. Protein sequence: CACDPITGGYGRTGKLIF.

This clone was seen a few times. The protein that TCRdb holds for this DNA derives from a much larger clone and differs from the translated DNA at residue 16, which likely indicates a read error; the protein shown here is translated from the DNA. V is TRDV1 and J is TRDJ1; 11 bases align to TRDD3. TCRdb records no J gene; here it was assigned by comparing the DNA to germline. V was clipped by 1 base and J by 8 bases; unmatched bases: 27. CDR1 and CDR2 (germline): TSWWSYY, QGS. This CDR3 comprises 22 residues. In DNA form, the CDR3 reads TGTGCTCTTGGGGAACGTGGTACTGGGGGATATGGGTCGAATGGTTGGCCGATGAAACTCATCTTT. Amino acids: CALGERGTGGYGSNGWPMKLIF.

On this clone: With only one base between it and a far larger clone, this is likely a read error. Distinct nucleotide sequences in the sample also encode this CDR3. The CDR3 spells CALGATSYGGYAEGTLTAQLFF. CDR3 nucleotide sequence: TGTGCTCTTGGGGCAACCTCCTATGGGGGATACGCGGAGGGAACTTTGACAGCACAACTCTTCTTT. The chain uses TRDV1 and TRDJ2; 11 nucleotides match TRDD3. Germline V CDR1 and CDR2: TSWWSYY, QGS. The CDR3 consists of 22 residues. V lost 4 bases to trimming and J lost 0 bases; unmatched junction nucleotides: 19.

This clone was counted between two and nine times. The protein TCRdb lists belongs to a much larger clone and differs from this DNA's translation at residue 15, which points to a read error; the protein shown is made from the DNA. The chain carries TRDV1 and TRDJ2; no clear D gene. TCRdb does not report a J gene; here it was assigned by matching the DNA to germline references. Germline assignment: CDR1 TSWWSYY and CDR2 QGS. The germline V and J ends were trimmed by 6 bases and 0 bases, with 35 bases remaining between them. This CDR3 contains 23 residues. The chain's CDR3 is CALGIPSIYPRFPPPSLTAQLFF. Written as DNA, the CDR3 is TGTGCTCTTGGTATCCCCTCGATCTACCCGAGATTCCCCCCGCCCTCTTTGACAGCACAACTCTTCTTT.

This clone qualifies as medium-sized. The chain carries TRDV2 and TRDJ1; the match to TRDD3 covers 12 bases. Trimming cost V 3 bases and J 0 bases; bases outside gene matches: 25. The CDR3 extends over 23 amino acids. Germline V gene sequence: CDR1 GEAIGNYY, CDR2 EKD. This CDR3 is CACDGAFLLPVLGDTPYTDKLIF. Written as DNA, the CDR3 is TGTGCCTGTGACGGGGCCTTCCTACTTCCTGTACTGGGGGATACCCCCTACACCGATAAACTCATCTTT.

This clone was seen more than once but under ten times. A far larger clone is one nucleotide away, so this likely arose from a read error. The same CDR3 also results from other DNA sequences found in this sample. The chain couples TRDV1 to TRDJ1, with 13 bases identical to TRDD3. Matching the DNA to germline supplied the J gene, which TCRdb does not give. The CDR3 extends over 21 amino acids. The V gene's germline CDR1 is TSWWSYY and CDR2 QGS. The CDR3 loop reads CALGAPSYVSLLGDTADKLIF. As DNA, the CDR3 is TGTGCTCTCGGGGCCCCTTCCTACGTATCCCTACTGGGGGATACGGCCGATAAACTCATCTTT.

In this sample, this clone turned up many times. A far larger clone is a single base away, which makes a read error likely. Additional DNA sequences in this sample encode the identical CDR3. The V segment is TRDV2, and no J call was made; TRDD3 is the table's D call and was not checked against the DNA. This CDR3 contains 15 residues. Germline loops: CDR1 GEAIGNYY, CDR2 EKD. The CDR3 spells CACDTVGISTDKLIF. Written as DNA, the CDR3 is TGTGCCTGTGACACAGTGGGGATAAGTACCGATAAACTCATCTTC.

To note about this clone: TCRdb's listed protein matches a much larger clone and diverges from this DNA's translation at residue 20, likely through a read error; the protein shown comes from the DNA. The genes are TRDV1 and TRDJ1; TRDD3 matches 11 bases. The J gene, absent from TCRdb, was called here by matching the DNA to germline. CDR1 is TSWWSYY and CDR2 is QGS in the germline V gene. The CDR3 is 26 amino acids. V was pared by 0 bases and J by 1 base, with 31 bases of the junction left unmatched. CDR3 sequence (DNA): TGTGCTCTTGGGGAACTGGTCCCAATCCTTCCCTTACTGGGGGATAATGAGGGTGCGAGCACCGATAAACTCATCTTT. This translates into CALGELVPILPLLGDNEGASTDKLIF.

For this clone: The protein TCRdb gives is from a much larger clone and does not agree with this DNA's translation at residue 3, likely a read error; the protein shown here comes from the DNA. This chain uses TRDV2 with TRDJ1, with 10 nucleotides matching TRDD3. Since TCRdb gives no J gene, matching the DNA to germline was used here to assign it. CDR3 length: 18 residues. From germline, CDR1 is GEAIGNYY and CDR2 EKD. CDR3: CARDTVGKGDTSTDKLIF. In nucleotides, the CDR3 is TGTGCCCGTGACACCGTAGGGAAGGGGGATACGTCGACCGATAAACTCATCTTT.

In its sample, this clone was seen a few times. TCRdb's protein, taken from a much larger clone, differs from this DNA's translation at residue 6, likely owing to a read error; the protein displayed comes from the DNA. This chain links TRDV2 with TRDJ1, with D perhaps matching TRDD3 (6 bases). TCRdb leaves out the J gene; it was filled in here by matching the DNA to germline. This CDR3 spans 20 amino acids. The germline V gene encodes CDR1 GEAIGNYY and CDR2 EKD. Trimming cost V 3 bases and J 6 bases, with 34 bases left between them. CDR3 region: CACDYPQAESPGDLRHKLIF. The CDR3 DNA reads TGTGCCTGTGACTACCCCCAAGCTGAATCTCCTGGGGATCTCAGGCATAAACTCATCTTT.

This clone showed up just a few times. A far larger clone lies a single base away; this is likely a read error. At the DNA level, this CDR3 is encoded by other sequences in the same sample as well. The genes are TRDV1 and TRDJ1; 10 bases are a match to TRDD3. TCRdb gives no J gene; it was assigned here by matching the DNA to germline. The germline V gene has CDR1 TSWWSYY and CDR2 QGS. The CDR3 totals 18 residues. CDR3 amino acids: CALGERFQILGDTDKLIF. Here the CDR3 DNA reads TGTGCTCTTGGAGAACGATTCCAAATACTGGGGGATACCGATAAACTCATCTTT.

CDR3 sequence (DNA): TGTGCTCTTGGGAAAATAGCTGTGCTGGGGGATATGGGCGGTTCTGGGTCCGATAAACTCATCTTT. This codes for CALGKIAVLGDMGGSGSDKLIF. The chain couples TRDV1 to TRDJ1; 10 bases align to TRDD3. Germline matching of the DNA provided the J gene here, since TCRdb leaves it blank. From germline, CDR1 is TSWWSYY and CDR2 QGS. This CDR3 is 22 amino acids long. The junction had 27 bases not matched to a gene; V was cut back by 5 bases and J by 3 bases.

This clone was counted a few times. A far bigger clonotype differs at one base, so this is likely a read error. The same CDR3 can be traced to other DNA sequences in this sample. The chain employs TRDV1 and TRDJ1, with 7 bases aligning to TRDD3. Germline matching of the DNA provided the J gene here, since TCRdb leaves it blank. From germline, CDR1 is TSWWSYY and CDR2 QGS. V lost 3 bases and J lost 0; bases outside the gene matches: 16. This CDR3 has 19 amino acids. In nucleotides, the CDR3 is TGTGCTCTTGGGGATTCCTCGGGGCTGGGGGGAAAGTACACCGATAAACTCATCTTT. Amino acids: CALGDSSGLGGKYTDKLIF.

This clone was seen a few times. This sequence is one base from a far larger clone and is likely a read error. Distinct nucleotide sequences in the sample also encode this CDR3. V usage is TRDV2 and J usage is TRDJ1; 12 nucleotides line up with TRDD3. TCRdb records no J gene; here it was assigned by comparing the DNA to germline. Germline V gives CDR1 GEAIGNYY, CDR2 EKD. This CDR3 is built from 19 residues. CDR3 sequence reads: CACDTLPPGGYGSTDKLIF. CDR3 DNA: TGTGCCTGTGACACCCTGCCTCCTGGGGGATACGGAAGCACCGACAAACTCATCTTT.

Notes on this clone: TCRdb shows a much larger clone's protein in place of this DNA's translation, and the two differ at residue 14, likely through a read error; the protein shown is translated from the DNA. In DNA, the CDR3 is TGTGCTCTTGGGGAACTTCCACTCCTACGAGGGGGGTGGGGTTCAGCGTACACCGATAAACTCATCTTT. Amino acid sequence: CALGELPLLRGGWGSAYTDKLIF. The gene calls are TRDV1 and TRDJ1; D may be TRDD2 (6 bases). TCRdb does not report a J gene; here it was assigned by matching the DNA to germline references. V was clipped by 0 bases and J by 0 bases, with 32 bases between them. Germline CDR1 TSWWSYY, CDR2 QGS. This CDR3 comprises 23 residues.

This clone has more than one count but fewer than ten. TCRdb's listed protein matches a much larger clone and diverges from this DNA's translation at residue 12, likely through a read error; the protein shown comes from the DNA. The V and J genes are TRDV1 and TRDJ1, with TRDD2 identical over 7 bases. Trimming removed 4 bases from V and 1 base from J; junction bases left unmatched: 15. The CDR3 sequence is 18 residues long. Germline-derived CDR1 and CDR2 are TSWWSYY and QGS. The CDR3 DNA reads as TGTGCTCTTGGGGTTTCTTCTTTCCTACGAGGGTGCACCGATAAACTCATCTTT. Protein: CALGVSSFLRGCTDKLIF.

This clone was seen a handful of times. TCRdb shows a much larger clone's protein in place of this DNA's translation, and the two differ at residue 20, likely through a read error; the protein shown is translated from the DNA. Here the CDR3 reads CALGRPGLPLNVWGIRPAQPFF. DNA for the CDR3: TGTGCTCTTGGGAGACCCGGCCTTCCCCTTAACGTTTGGGGGATACGACCAGCACAACCCTTCTTT. This chain links TRDV1 with TRDJ2; 11 bases match TRDD3. CDR3 length equals 22 residues. The germline gives CDR1 TSWWSYY, CDR2 QGS.

This clone was detected only a few times. TCRdb's entry gives the protein of a much larger clone, which mismatches this DNA's translation at residue 14, likely from a read error; the protein reported here is translated from the DNA. The chain couples TRDV1 to TRDJ1, with a possible D match to TRDD3 (6 bases). No J gene was available from TCRdb, and it was assigned here by a germline match of the DNA. V was cut by 0 bases and J by 0 bases, with 35 bases left in between. Germline V gives CDR1 TSWWSYY, CDR2 QGS. This CDR3 contains 24 residues. The CDR3 DNA follows: TGTGCTCTTGGGGAACTAGGAAGGGAGACGACCTTACTGAGGGATAATGGGAACACCGATAAACTCATCTTT. This gives the protein CALGELGRETTLLRDNGNTDKLIF.

Of note for this clone: The likely explanation is a read error, given a far larger clone one base away. In the same sample, other DNA sequences code for this CDR3. This sequence joins TRDV1 and TRDJ2; D tentatively reads TRDD1 or TRDD3 (5 bases each). Here the J gene was assigned by germline matching of the DNA, as TCRdb has none. The germline V gene encodes CDR1 TSWWSYY and CDR2 QGS. This CDR3 contains 21 residues. The CDR3 sequence: CALGEESYHEMGKGETAQLFF. The CDR3 DNA follows: TGCGCTCTTGGGGAAGAGTCGTACCATGAAATGGGCAAAGGGGAGACAGCACAACTCTTCTTT.

Only a few counts were recorded for this clone. TCRdb assigns this DNA the protein of a much larger clone, which departs from its translation at residue 7; this likely reflects a read error, and the protein shown comes from translating the DNA. The gene calls are TRDV3 and TRDJ1, with D possibly being TRDD2 (5 bases). Germline assignment: CDR1 TVYSNPD and CDR2 GDNSRS (reference sequence). CDR3 size: 20 residues. Trimming pared 1 base from V and 2 bases from J, leaving 32 bases between. Here the CDR3 reads CAFTGLHIIVSPRTTDKLIF. For the CDR3, the DNA is TGTGCCTTTACTGGCCTTCATATTATCGTTAGCCCAAGAACGACCGATAAACTCATCTTT.

This clone has just a few counts. This DNA's translation differs at residue 10 from TCRdb's protein, which comes from a much larger clone; a read error is likely, and the protein shown is translated from the DNA. V gene TRDV1 combines with J gene TRDJ1; D possibly corresponds to TRDD3 (5 bases). The J gene, not given by TCRdb, was assigned here from a germline match of the nucleotide sequence. CDR1 is TSWWSYY, CDR2 QGS, per germline. The V gene lost 9 bases and the J gene lost 3 bases, with 20 bases spanning the gap. This CDR3 has 15 amino acids. CDR3 protein: CALWGRVSYADKLIF. The CDR3 DNA follows: TGTGCTCTGTGGGGAAGAGTGTCGTACGCCGATAAACTCATCTTT.

Concerning this clone: The TCRdb protein comes from a much larger clone and disagrees with this DNA's translation at residue 11, likely due to a read error; the protein given here is derived from the DNA. The V call is TRDV2, the J call TRDJ1; possibly TRDD2 for D (5 bases). CDR3 length: 17 residues. The V end lost 2 bases, the J end lost 9 bases, and 27 bases lay between the germline ends. In germline, CDR1 is GEAIGNYY, CDR2 EKD. The CDR3 reads CACDNSLSYPKGGELIF. CDR3 nucleotide sequence: TGTGCCTGTGACAATTCCTTGTCTTACCCCAAGGGTGGTGAACTCATCTTT.

This clone was seen a handful of times. The protein TCRdb gives is from a much larger clone and does not agree with this DNA's translation at residue 14, likely a read error; the protein shown here comes from the DNA. V and J are TRDV2 and TRDJ1, with D perhaps matching TRDD3 (5 bases). TCRdb supplies no J gene; here it was assigned by aligning the nucleotide sequence to germline. This CDR3 comprises 18 residues. Germline values: CDR1 GEAIGNYY, CDR2 EKD. The CDR3 sequence is CACDTSTTWAPYTGKLIF. The CDR3 nucleotides are TGTGCCTGTGACACATCTACGACCTGGGCCCCGTACACCGGTAAACTCATCTTT.

This clone was seen ten or more times. The translation of this DNA and the TCRdb protein of a much larger clone differ at residue 10, probably owing to a read error; the protein shown here is translated from the DNA. The V and J genes are TRDV2 and TRDJ1; 7 nucleotides match TRDD3. Since TCRdb gives no J gene, matching the DNA to germline was used here to assign it. This CDR3 has 19 residues. With 3 bases clipped from V and 0 bases from J, the junction kept 18 bases outside the gene matches. Germline CDR1 reads GEAIGNYY; CDR2 reads EKD. CDR3 protein: CACDLLDLGAPSYTDKLIF. CDR3 in DNA: TGTGCCTGTGACCTCTTGGACCTGGGGGCCCCATCGTACACCGATAAACTCATCTTT.

In regard to this clone: The protein held in TCRdb is that of a much larger clone and does not match this DNA's translation at residue 14, likely because of a read error; the protein shown is translated from the DNA. The V and J genes are TRDV1 and TRDJ1; TRDD2 matches at 8 bases. TCRdb lists no J gene, so it was determined here by aligning the DNA to germline. Trimming took 3 bases from V and 0 from J; bases not matched to a gene: 21. This CDR3 spans 21 amino acids. Per germline, CDR1 TSWWSYY and CDR2 QGS. The CDR3, as DNA: TGTGCTCTTGGGGACGCAACCTTCCTAAAAGGTACTGGGTTTTACACCGATAAACTCATCTTT. Its translation: CALGDATFLKGTGFYTDKLIF.

This clone has more than one count but fewer than ten. TCRdb's protein for this DNA is that of a much larger clone and differs from the translation at residue 8, likely a read error; the protein shown is the DNA translation. The chain uses TRDV1 and TRDJ1; D possibly corresponds to TRDD3 (5 bases). TCRdb records no J gene; here it was assigned by comparing the DNA to germline. Trimming cost V 0 bases and J 5 bases, with 13 bases left between them. Looked up from germline, CDR1 is TSWWSYY and CDR2 is QGS. The CDR3 runs 15 residues. The CDR3 spells CALGELRPGSDKLIF. The CDR3 region has the DNA TGTGCTCTTGGGGAACTAAGGCCGGGGAGTGATAAACTCATCTTT.